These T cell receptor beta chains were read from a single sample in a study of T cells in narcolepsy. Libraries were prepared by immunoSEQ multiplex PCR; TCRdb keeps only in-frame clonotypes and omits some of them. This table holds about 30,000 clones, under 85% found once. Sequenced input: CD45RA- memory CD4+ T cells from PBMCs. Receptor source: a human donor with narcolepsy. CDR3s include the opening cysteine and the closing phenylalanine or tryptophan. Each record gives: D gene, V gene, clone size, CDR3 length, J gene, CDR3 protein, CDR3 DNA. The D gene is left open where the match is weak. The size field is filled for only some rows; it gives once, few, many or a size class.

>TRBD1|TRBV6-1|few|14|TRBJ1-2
CASRRDRETGGYTF
TGTGCCAGCAGGCGCGACAGGGAAACAGGTGGCTACACCTTC
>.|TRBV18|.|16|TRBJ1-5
CASSPTASVGNQPQHF
TGTGCCAGCTCACCCACCGCGAGTGTTGGCAATCAGCCCCAGCATTTT
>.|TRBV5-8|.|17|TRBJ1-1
CASSPLMGGAMNTEAFF
TGTGCCAGCAGCCCCCTGATGGGGGGTGCAATGAACACTGAAGCTTTCTTT
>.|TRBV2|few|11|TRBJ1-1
CASRTDGEAFF
TGTGCCAGCAGAACGGACGGGGAAGCTTTCTTT
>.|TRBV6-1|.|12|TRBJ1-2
CASSLRGDGYTF
TGTGCCAGCAGCCTTAGGGGGGATGGCTACACCTTC
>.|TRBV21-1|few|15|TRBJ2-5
CASSTKGDGEKTQYF
TGTGCCAGCAGCACCAAGGGTGACGGCGAAAAGACCCAGTACTTC
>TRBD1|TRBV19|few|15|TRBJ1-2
CASSPRVQGDYGYTF
TGTGCCAGTAGTCCCCGTGTTCAGGGGGACTATGGCTACACCTTC
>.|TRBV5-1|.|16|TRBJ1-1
CASSLGPSSSNTEAFF
TGCGCCAGCAGCTTGGGGCCCTCTTCAAGTAACACTGAAGCTTTCTTT
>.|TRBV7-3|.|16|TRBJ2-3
CASSLYGSSSTDTQYF
TGTGCCAGCAGCTTATATGGATCTTCTAGCACAGATACGCAGTATTTT
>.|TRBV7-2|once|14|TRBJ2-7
CASSTGSGYFEQYF
TGTGCCAGCAGCACAGGAAGCGGGTACTTCGAGCAGTACTTC
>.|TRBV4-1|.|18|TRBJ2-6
CASSPRGRGSSGANVLTF
TGCGCCAGCAGCCCCAGGGGGAGGGGTAGCTCTGGGGCCAACGTCCTGACTTTC
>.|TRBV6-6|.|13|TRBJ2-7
CASSYSGNYEQYF
TGTGCCAGCAGTTACTCGGGCAACTACGAGCAGTACTTC
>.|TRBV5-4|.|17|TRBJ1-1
CASSLSPLRGTDTEAFF
TGTGCCAGCAGCTTGTCTCCACTGCGGGGGACGGACACTGAAGCTTTCTTT
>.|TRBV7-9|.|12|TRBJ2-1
CASSTQGNEQFF
TGTGCCAGCAGCACGCAGGGGAATGAGCAGTTCTTC
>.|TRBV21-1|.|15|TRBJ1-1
CASSLDRTESTEAFF
TGTGCCAGCAGCCTAGATAGGACAGAGTCAACTGAAGCTTTCTTT
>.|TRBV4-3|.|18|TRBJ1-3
CASSQDWAATLSGNTIYF
TGCGCCAGCAGCCAAGATTGGGCAGCAACCCTCTCTGGAAACACCATATATTTT
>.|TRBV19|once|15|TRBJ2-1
CATAVWGAKGNEQFF
TGTGCCACCGCGGTGTGGGGGGCGAAGGGCAATGAGCAGTTCTTC
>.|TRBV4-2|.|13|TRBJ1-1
CASSLGRNTEAFF
TGTGCCAGCAGCTTGGGGAGGAACACTGAAGCTTTCTTT